Shown below are 18 T cell receptor beta chains from a single sample sequenced in a study of T cells after yellow fever vaccination (dated by TCRdb to between 2018 and 2021). The meaning of the sample's treatment or condition label: live attenuated yellow fever vaccine strain. The protocol used for the library was 5' RACE. Sequencer: Illumina NovaSeq 6000. Clones were called with MiXCR by TCRdb after fastp trimmed the public reads at Q25, and only in-frame beta chains were retained. Each entry is one CDR3 protein sequence, shown with its most common DNA and genes. The sample contains over 300,000 distinct CDR3 sequences, around 4% of them found a single time. Clones ranked in the top ten supply around a quarter of the sample. Source: PBMCs, taken on the day of the yellow fever booster vaccination. The receptors here all came from a man between 18 and 35 years old who received the YFV17D yellow fever vaccine.

This clonotype was seen repeatedly, ten times or more. The chain carries TRBV11-2 and TRBJ2-3; the match to TRBD1 covers 9 bases. CDR1 and CDR2 (germline): SGHAT, FQNNGV. With V trimmed by 2 bases and J by 5 bases, 11 bases remained unmatched. This CDR3 is 17 amino acids long. As DNA, the CDR3 is TGTGCCAGCAGCTTATCCTGGGACAGGGTCGAAGTAGATACGCAGTATTTT. This gives the protein CASSLSWDRVEVDTQYF.

Many counts were recorded for this clonotype. The V gene is TRBV5-1, the J gene TRBJ1-2; D remains unclear. The CDR3 contains 15 residues. Germline CDR1 SGHRS, CDR2 YFSETQ. The V end lost 4 bases, the J end lost 6 bases, and 19 bases lay between the germline ends. For the CDR3, the DNA is TGCGCCAGCAGCCCGGACTCCTCGGGATTGAATGGCTACACCTTC. Translation: CASSPDSSGLNGYTF.

The rearrangement joins TRBV7-2 to TRBJ2-5; TRBD2 might be the D (5 bases). The germline V gene has CDR1 SGHTA and CDR2 FQGNSA. This CDR3 has 13 amino acids. The V gene lost 6 bases and the J gene lost 3 bases, with 11 bases spanning the gap. CDR3 DNA sequence: TGTGCCAGCAGGAGGGTTGACAAAGAGACCCAGTACTTC. As protein: CASRRVDKETQYF.

The genes are TRBV5-1 and TRBJ1-1, with 8 nucleotides matching TRBD1. The trim removed 0 bases at V and 1 base at J, leaving 2 bases unmatched. CDR1 is SGHRS, CDR2 YFSETQ, per germline. The CDR3 covers 15 residues. The CDR3 sequence is CASSLEGTGNTEAFF. Written as DNA, the CDR3 is TGCGCCAGCAGCTTGGAGGGGACAGGGAACACTGAAGCTTTCTTT.

This clonotype was counted at least ten times. V and J are TRBV4-2 and TRBJ2-4; no reliable D call. The V and J ends lost 5 bases and 1 base respectively, with 9 bases between them. The CDR3 has 14 residues. Germline assignment: CDR1 LGHNA and CDR2 YNFKEQ. The CDR3: CASSRDPAKNIQYF. CDR3 sequence (DNA): TGTGCCAGCAGCAGAGACCCCGCCAAAAACATTCAGTACTTC.

In this sample, this clonotype turned up many times. This rearrangement joins TRBV25-1 to TRBJ2-7; 7 bases line up with TRBD1. Germline V gene sequence: CDR1 MGHDK, CDR2 SYGVNS. The CDR3 covers 15 residues. The V segment lost 4 bases and the J segment 2 bases; nucleotides outside the gene matches: 8. The CDR3 reads CASSGAGTVPYEQYF. DNA of the CDR3: TGTGCCAGCAGTGGCGCCGGGACAGTCCCCTACGAGCAGTACTTC.

The table lists this clonotype with many counts. The V call is TRBV5-1, the J call TRBJ1-4; possibly TRBD1 for D (5 bases). Germline CDR1 SGHRS, CDR2 YFSETQ. The CDR3 spans 14 residues. V lost 0 bases, J lost 7 bases, and 10 bases lay in between. For the CDR3, the DNA is TGCGCCAGCAGCTTGGAAGGCGGGGGTGAAAAACTGTTTTTT. Translating it yields CASSLEGGGEKLFF.

In this sample, this clonotype turned up many times. This chain uses TRBV6-5 with TRBJ2-3; 8 bases match TRBD2. Germline loops: CDR1 MNHEY, CDR2 SVGAGI. The CDR3 covers 15 residues. V was clipped by 2 bases and J by 4 bases; unmatched bases: 5. DNA of the CDR3: TGTGCCAGCAGTTACAGCGGGGGCCGGGCAGATACGCAGTATTTT. Residues: CASSYSGGRADTQYF.

This clonotype was recorded many times. The chain uses TRBV4-3 and TRBJ1-6; D gene ambiguous. Germline assignment: CDR1 LGHNA and CDR2 YSLEER. V shed 8 bases and J shed 2 bases, with 13 bases lying between them. This CDR3 is 15 amino acids long. The CDR3 protein is CASAERATYNSPLHF. For the CDR3, the DNA is TGCGCCAGCGCTGAGAGGGCAACCTATAATTCACCCCTCCACTTT.

This clonotype has just a few counts. V and J are TRBV5-1 and TRBJ1-1; perhaps TRBD1 as D (6 bases). Trimming removed 2 bases at V and 3 bases at J, with 11 bases between. Germline lookup yields CDR1 SGHRS and CDR2 YFSETQ. The CDR3 is made up of 14 amino acids. The chain's CDR3 is CASSFEWGHTEAFF. In DNA, the CDR3 is TGCGCCAGCAGCTTTGAATGGGGGCACACTGAAGCTTTCTTT.

As concerns this clonotype: No DNA is shown, since the ends of the CDR3 on it are uncertain; the CDR3 is the one TCRdb lists. This sequence joins TRBV7-5 and TRBJ2-7; the table's D call, TRBD1, was not checked against the DNA. TRBV7-5 is a listed pseudogene. The CDR3 adds up to 19 amino acids, both ends counted. CDR3 sequence reads: CISVPEARGPTGHSYEQYV.

This clonotype was detected ten times or more. The chain carries TRBV20-1 and TRBJ2-1; 11 bases are shared with TRBD2. Germline assignment: CDR1 DFQATT and CDR2 SNEGSKA (reference sequence). Losses at the gene ends were 0 bases for V and 9 bases for J; bases not matched to a gene: 13. The length of the CDR3 is 17 residues. The CDR3 coding sequence is TGCAGTGCTAGAGATTATGAACTAGCGGGGGCCCCGTCTGAGCAGTTCTTC. Translation gives CSARDYELAGAPSEQFF.

Ten or more counts support this clonotype. The CDR3 region is CASTQGATNTGELFF. The CDR3 nucleotides read TGTGCCAGCACCCAGGGAGCCACGAACACCGGGGAGCTGTTTTTT. The chain is built from TRBV11-2 and TRBJ2-2; either TRBD1 or TRBD2 may supply D (5 bases each). Germline loops: CDR1 SGHAT, CDR2 FQNNGV. The CDR3 has 15 amino acids. The germline V and J ends were trimmed by 7 bases and 0 bases, with 12 bases remaining between them. Based on the CDR3 plus reference TRBV11-2 and TRBJ2-2, the full variable domain is EAGVAQSPRYKIIEKRQSVAFWCNPISGHATLYWYQQILGQGPKLLIQFQNNGVVDDSQLPKDRFSAERLKGVDSTLKIQPAKLEDSAVYLCASTQGATNTGELFFGEGSRLTVL.

This clonotype was counted many times. This chain uses TRBV12-3 or TRBV12-4 with TRBJ2-5; 8 bases line up with TRBD1. The J segment lost 0 bases and the V segment lost 6 bases, leaving 6 bases of the junction unmatched. This CDR3 comprises 15 residues. In DNA, the CDR3 is TGTGCCAGCAGCTTGAGGACAGGGCACCAAGAGACCCAGTACTTC. Translated, it gives CASSLRTGHQETQYF.

This clonotype came up many times. V is TRBV6-5 and J is TRBJ2-1; D is perhaps TRBD1 (5 bases). V lost 4 bases and J 5 bases, leaving 9 bases between the germline ends. The CDR3 totals 13 residues. The V gene's germline CDR1 is MNHEY and CDR2 SVGAGI. This chain's CDR3 is CASSFKGHNEQFF. The CDR3 DNA reads TGTGCCAGCAGTTTCAAGGGGCACAATGAGCAGTTCTTC.

This clonotype was observed at least ten times. The chain has TRBV9 and TRBJ1-2, with D uncertain. This CDR3 region has 14 residues. Trimming left V 2 bases short and J 3 bases short, with 11 bases between. CDR1 and CDR2 (germline): SGDLS, YYNGEE. CDR3 protein: CASSVTLGYYGYTF. The CDR3 bases are TGTGCCAGCAGCGTCACGCTGGGTTACTATGGCTACACCTTC.

This clonotype has a count of ten or more. The gene calls are TRBV5-1 and TRBJ1-2; 8 nucleotides match TRBD1. The V gene end was trimmed by 4 bases and the J gene end by 5 bases; junction bases not matched to a gene: 10. CDR1 is SGHRS and CDR2 is YFSETQ in the germline V gene. The CDR3 is 15 residues long. The chain's CDR3 is CASSTAGGVGYGYTF. DNA for the CDR3: TGCGCCAGCAGCACCGCAGGGGGCGTCGGGTATGGCTACACCTTC.

The sample holds many counts of this clonotype. The rearrangement links TRBV3-1 to TRBJ2-2; 7 nucleotides agree with TRBD2. Germline V gene sequence: CDR1 LGHDT, CDR2 YNNKEL (reference sequence). V lost 4 bases and J lost 6; bases outside the gene matches: 11. This CDR3 spans 16 amino acids. The CDR3 DNA is TGTGCCAGCAGCCTGTCCGGCGGGGGAATCCCCGGGGAGCTGTTTTTT. Its translation: CASSLSGGGIPGELFF.